This is a list of T cell receptor beta chains from one sample in a study of cytomegalovirus exposure and HLA in healthy donors. Measured with immunoSEQ multiplex PCR; TCRdb has only the in-frame clones, and not every one. The sample includes about 220,000 clones, approximately 90% of them seen just once. The sample comprised PBMCs. These receptors originate from a man between 18 and 35 years old in good health and CMV-seronegative. Each CDR3 is given with its conserved first and last residue. The D gene is left open where the match is weak.

v_call	j_call	d_call	cdr3_nt	cdr3_aa
TRBV9	TRBJ2-1	TRBD2	TGTGCCAGCAGCACTAGCGGGGTTATCTACAATGAGCAGTTCTTC	CASSTSGVIYNEQFF
TRBV27	TRBJ2-7	NA	TGTGCCAGCCGCCTGGAGGGGGCCTCCTACGAGCAGTACTTC	CASRLEGASYEQYF
TRBV18	TRBJ2-2	TRBD1	TGTGCCAGCTCACCACCGGGACAGGGTTCCGGGGAGCTGTTTTTT	CASSPPGQGSGELFF
TRBV18	TRBJ1-6	TRBD1	TGTGCCAGCTCACCGGACAGGCCCCCGGATTCACCCCTCCACTTT	CASSPDRPPDSPLHF
TRBV9	TRBJ2-1	NA	TGTGCCAGCAGCGCCGCCCATCCGGGGGAGCAGTTCTTC	CASSAAHPGEQFF
TRBV7-2	TRBJ1-3	NA	TGTGCCAGCAGCTGGAGCTCTGGAAACACCATATATTTT	CASSWSSGNTIYF
TRBV11-2	TRBJ2-5	NA	TGTGCCAGCAGCTTGGGGCTTTCAGTGGCGAGTCCAGAGACCCAGTACTTC	CASSLGLSVASPETQYF
TRBV7-8	TRBJ2-1	NA	TGTGCCAGCAGCTTTCGGGACACTTACAATGAGCAGTTCTTC	CASSFRDTYNEQFF
TRBV5-6	TRBJ2-7	TRBD1	TGTGCCAGCAGCTTGGCCGGGACAGGGTGGGATTTC	CASSLAGTGWDF
TRBV6-5	TRBJ1-4	NA	TGTGCCAGCACCTCAGGGAAGGGAGGTGAAAAACTGTTTTTT	CASTSGKGGEKLFF
TRBV11-3	TRBJ1-2	NA	TGTGCCAGCAGCTTTTCGGGAAACTATGGCTACACCTTC	CASSFSGNYGYTF
TRBV7-9	TRBJ1-2	TRBD1	TGTGCCAGCAGCTCTAACTGGGACAGACACTATGGCTACACCTTC	CASSSNWDRHYGYTF